These 25 T cell receptor beta chains came from one sample sequenced in a study of control samples from healthy donors and cancer patients. Here immunoSEQ multiplex PCR was the method, and the copy in TCRdb shows in-frame clones only, minus some. The sample carries 170,000 or so clones, over 80% recorded once. Sequencing was carried out using blood. The receptors were sampled from a young man in good health.

The chain employs TRBV5-6 and TRBJ1-1; D gene uncertain. CDR3 length: 14 residues. Trimming took 2 bases from V and 0 from J, leaving 8 bases between them. Germline V gene lookup returns CDR1 SGHDT and CDR2 YYEEEE. This CDR3 reads CASSFQGLNTEAFF. Written as DNA, the CDR3 is TGTGCCAGCAGCTTTCAAGGGTTGAACACTGAAGCTTTCTTT.

The chain is built from TRBV25-1 and TRBJ1-3; D remains unclear. This CDR3 spans 16 amino acids. CDR1 is MGHDK and CDR2 is SYGVNS in the germline V gene. Trimming stripped 5 bases from V and 0 bases from J, with 14 bases between. The CDR3 loop is CASSPTLTSSGNTIYF. The CDR3 DNA is TGTGCCAGCAGTCCGACCCTCACGAGCTCTGGAAACACCATATATTTT.

The chain is built from TRBV27 and TRBJ1-1; D uncertain. Trimming left V 6 bases short and J 1 base short, with 3 bases between. CDR1 and CDR2 (germline): MNHEY, SMNVEV (reference sequence). CDR3 length: 11 amino acids. CDR3 DNA sequence: TGTGCCAGCAGGAGGAACACTGAAGCTTTCTTT. Protein sequence: CASRRNTEAFF.

This chain joins TRBV19 and TRBJ1-5; D is ambiguous. Germline V gives CDR1 LNHDA, CDR2 SQIVND (reference sequence). The length of the CDR3 is 12 residues. V was trimmed by 5 bases and J by 6 bases, leaving 8 bases between them. CDR3 region: CASSALGQPQHF. Written as DNA, the CDR3 is TGTGCCAGTAGTGCCCTTGGTCAGCCCCAGCATTTT. Full variable domain (rest looked up from reference TRBV19 and TRBJ1-5): DGGITQSPKYLFRKEGQNVTLSCEQNLNHDAMYWYRQDPGQGLRLIYYSQIVNDFQKGDIAEGYSVSREKKESFPLTVTSAQKNPTAFYLCASSALGQPQHFGDGTRLSIL.

The chain uses TRBV28 and TRBJ2-7, with 8 bases identical to TRBD1. Losses at the gene ends were 6 bases for V and 4 bases for J; bases not matched to a gene: 8. The V gene's germline CDR1 is MDHEN and CDR2 SYDVKM. The CDR3 loop spans 14 amino acids. In nucleotides, the CDR3 is TGTGCCAGCAGCCGGACAGACAGGGGTTACGAGCAGTACTTC. Translated, it gives CASSRTDRGYEQYF.

The J gene is TRBJ1-5, the V gene TRBV28, with D uncertain. In germline, CDR1 is MDHEN, CDR2 SYDVKM. The CDR3 sequence is 16 residues long. The V gene lost 7 bases and the J gene lost 0 bases, with 16 bases spanning the gap. The CDR3 coding sequence is TGTGCCAGCACCTTAGGCGGGATTTATAGCAATCAGCCCCAGCATTTT. Translated: CASTLGGIYSNQPQHF.

The chain is built from TRBV28 and TRBJ2-1, with TRBD2 identical over 7 bases. Looked up from germline, CDR1 is MDHEN and CDR2 is SYDVKM. The ends lost 2 bases at V and 6 bases at J; junction bases unmatched: 7. The CDR3 has 15 residues. CDR3 region: CASSLRSPGGNEQFF. Here the CDR3 DNA reads TGTGCCAGCAGTTTAAGAAGCCCGGGGGGCAATGAGCAGTTCTTC.

The J gene is TRBJ1-2, the V gene TRBV28; a weak D match, TRBD1 (5 bases). Germline V lookup: CDR1 MDHEN, CDR2 SYDVKM. Trimming stripped 4 bases from V and 8 bases from J, with 20 bases between. CDR3 length: 15 residues. CDR3 DNA sequence: TGTGCCAGCAGTTCATATTTGGAACAGGCCAACGGCTACACCTTC. The encoded protein is CASSSYLEQANGYTF.

This chain's CDR3 is CASSESLAKEGYSNQPQHF. The DNA for the CDR3 is TGTGCCAGCAGTGAATCCCTGGCTAAAGAGGGGTATAGCAATCAGCCCCAGCATTTT. The chain couples TRBV2 to TRBJ1-5, with D perhaps matching TRBD1 (5 bases). V lost 2 bases and J lost 0, with 20 bases in between. The CDR3 has 19 residues. CDR1 SNHLY and CDR2 FYNNEI come from the germline V gene.

The rearrangement links TRBV7-6 to TRBJ2-7; the match to TRBD2 covers 7 bases. The V gene end was trimmed by 5 bases and the J gene end by 4 bases; junction bases not matched to a gene: 11. This CDR3 comprises 15 residues. Germline V gives CDR1 SGHVS, CDR2 FNYEAQ. This CDR3 reads CASSEGGGYSYEQYF. CDR3 in DNA: TGTGCCAGCAGCGAGGGCGGGGGATACTCGTACGAGCAGTACTTC.

V and J are TRBV19 and TRBJ2-3; 8 bases match TRBD2. This CDR3 is 17 amino acids long. V lost 5 bases, J lost 2 bases, and 12 bases stayed unmatched. In germline, CDR1 is LNHDA, CDR2 SQIVND (reference sequence). CDR3 sequence: CASSGRGTRGPTDTQYF. DNA of the CDR3: TGTGCCAGTAGTGGAAGAGGGACTAGAGGACCCACAGATACGCAGTATTTT.

This chain joins TRBV6-5 and TRBJ2-3; TRBD2 aligns across 11 bases. CDR3 length equals 13 residues. The germline V gene encodes CDR1 MNHEY and CDR2 SVGAGI. The junction had 5 bases not matched to a gene; V was cut back by 5 bases and J by 10 bases. CDR3 DNA: TGTGCCAGCAGTACTCTACTAGCGGGGGCGCAGTATTTT. It codes for CASSTLLAGAQYF.

The chain joins TRBV6-5 to TRBJ1-5; unclear D gene. This CDR3 spans 14 amino acids. The V end lost 4 bases, the J end lost 2 bases, and 9 bases lay between the germline ends. CDR1 and CDR2 from the germline V gene are MNHEY and SVGAGI. CDR3 residues: CASSLVEGNQPQHF. CDR3 DNA: TGTGCCAGCAGTTTAGTTGAGGGCAATCAGCCCCAGCATTTT.

The rearrangement uses TRBV21-1 and TRBJ2-3; the D call of TRBD1 is as the table states it, not checked on the DNA. TRBV21-1 is termed a pseudogene. The CDR3 consists of 19 residues. CDR3 nucleotides: TGTGCCAGCAGCAAAAGGGTAGGGGACAGCCCAAAATCCACAGATACGCAGTATTTT. It codes for CASSKRVGDSPKSTDTQYF.

The V and J genes are TRBV6-6 and TRBJ2-7; TRBD2 agrees at 11 bases. Per the germline V gene, CDR1 is MNHNY and CDR2 is SVGAGI (reference sequence). Trimming at V came to 5 bases and at J to 4 bases, leaving 7 bases not matched to a gene. The CDR3 runs to 15 residues. CDR3 in DNA: TGTGCCAGCAGTCGGAAGGGACTAGCGGATTACGAGCAGTACTTC. Translating gives CASSRKGLADYEQYF.

The CDR3 DNA reads TGTGCCAGCAGACGACAGGTTAGCTCCTACGAGCAGTACTTC. Translated, it gives CASRRQVSSYEQYF. This chain joins TRBV6-5 and TRBJ2-7; a weak D match, TRBD1 (6 bases). Trimming cost V 6 bases and J 0 bases, with 12 bases left between them. Germline CDR1 is MNHEY and CDR2 is SVGAGI. CDR3 size: 14 residues.

In nucleotides, the CDR3 is TGTGCCAGCAGTGAAAGGGGTGACTATGGCTACACCTTC. Amino acid sequence: CASSERGDYGYTF. V is TRBV25-1 and J is TRBJ1-2, with D possibly matching TRBD1 (5 bases). Between the trimmed V and J ends, which lost 2 bases and 3 bases, there was a span of 7 bases. The length of the CDR3 is 13 residues. CDR1 and CDR2 (germline): MGHDK, SYGVNS.

This clone came up once. V and J are TRBV9 and TRBJ1-1, with TRBD1 identical over 9 bases. In germline, CDR1 is SGDLS, CDR2 YYNGEE. This CDR3 has 15 amino acids. Unmatched junction bases numbered 4, after V lost 4 bases and J lost 0 bases. The CDR3 sequence: CASSPRDRVNTEAFF. DNA for the CDR3: TGTGCCAGCAGCCCCCGGGACAGGGTGAACACTGAAGCTTTCTTT.

This chain uses TRBV7-2 with TRBJ1-2; D is undetermined. This CDR3 has 16 residues. Trimming pared 0 bases from V and 4 bases from J, leaving 15 bases between. Germline V gene lookup returns CDR1 SGHTA and CDR2 FQGNSA. The CDR3 DNA reads TGTGCCAGCAGCTTAGCGTCAACGGTGGGGAGCTATGGCTACACCTTC. Translation gives CASSLASTVGSYGYTF. Full variable domain (outside the CDR3, taken from reference TRBV7-2 and TRBJ1-2): GAGVSQSPSNKVTEKGKDVELRCDPISGHTALYWYRQSLGQGLEFLIYFQGNSAPDKSGLPSDRFSAERTGGSVSTLTIQRTQQEDSAVYLCASSLASTVGSYGYTFGSGTRLTVV.

The CDR3 loop reads CASGLVLPSGGREQFF. The CDR3 coding sequence is TGTGCTAGTGGTTTGGTACTCCCTAGCGGGGGTAGGGAGCAGTTCTTC. V usage is TRBV12-5 and J usage is TRBJ2-1, with 10 bases matching TRBD2. The CDR3 sequence is 16 residues long. Germline CDR1 is LGHNT and CDR2 is FRNRAP. The ends lost 0 bases at V and 10 bases at J; junction bases unmatched: 9.

In this sample, this clone turned up a few times. V is TRBV5-4 and J is TRBJ2-7; 12 bases are shared with TRBD2. The ends lost 5 bases at V and 5 bases at J; junction bases unmatched: 5. This CDR3 contains 14 residues. Germline V gene data show CDR1 as SGHNT and CDR2 as YYREEE (reference sequence). CDR3 DNA: TGTGCCAGCAGTTCCGGACTAGCGGGAAACGAGCAGTACTTC. Translation gives CASSSGLAGNEQYF. Based on the CDR3 plus reference TRBV5-4 and TRBJ2-7, the full variable domain is ETGVTQSPTHLIKTRGQQVTLRCSSQSGHNTVSWYQQALGQGPQFIFQYYREEENGRGNFPPRFSGLQFPNYSSELNVNALELDDSALYLCASSSGLAGNEQYFGPGTRLTVT.

V and J are TRBV5-1 and TRBJ2-3; 10 nucleotides align to TRBD1. The CDR3 totals 16 residues. Germline V lookup: CDR1 SGHRS, CDR2 YFSETQ. The junction had 8 bases not matched to a gene; V was cut back by 4 bases and J by 3 bases. The CDR3 sequence: CASSRDGQGVTDTQYF. The CDR3 region has the DNA TGCGCCAGCAGCCGTGATGGACAGGGGGTTACAGATACGCAGTATTTT.

This clone was observed once. The rearrangement uses TRBV30 and TRBJ1-1; possible D gene TRBD1, 5 bases. Germline CDR1 and CDR2: GTSNPN and SVGIG (reference sequence). Trimming pared 3 bases from V and 7 bases from J, leaving 21 bases between. The CDR3 runs to 15 residues. DNA of the CDR3: TGTGCCTGGAGCCCTAGGACCCTGAGAGACAGTGAAGCTTTCTTT. Translating gives CAWSPRTLRDSEAFF.

The V call is TRBV19, the J call TRBJ2-7, with 8 bases matching TRBD1. V dropped 5 bases and J dropped 2; count of bases not matched to a gene: 5. The V gene's germline CDR1 is LNHDA and CDR2 SQIVND (reference sequence). CDR3 length: 14 amino acids. CDR3 protein: CASSRTGTAYEQYF. The CDR3 DNA is TGTGCCAGTAGTCGGACAGGGACCGCCTACGAGCAGTACTTC.

The chain joins TRBV7-9 to TRBJ2-3; 7 bases map to TRBD1. CDR1 SEHNR and CDR2 FQNEAQ come from the germline V gene (reference sequence). The CDR3 spans 15 residues. The ends lost 0 bases at V and 7 bases at J; junction bases unmatched: 7. The CDR3 sequence: CASSLADRAIYTQYF. CDR3 nucleotide sequence: TGTGCCAGCAGCTTAGCAGACAGGGCGATATATACGCAGTATTTT.